This T cell receptor (beta chain) appears in the sequencing data of a study of shared clonotypes between healthy human individuals. As for this clone: Its antigen remains unidentified.

Sequencing was performed with immunoSEQ multiplex PCR; in TCRdb, only in-frame clones are kept and a portion is missing. Of some 2.4 million clones detected, approximately 93% appear once; the ten largest clones hold approximately 0.37%. The study drew its donors from healthy HIV-negative adults without recent acute infections or vaccinations. Investigators divided CD4+ cells into CD45RA+ naive and CD45RA-negative memory subsets. CDR3 size: 12 residues. The trim removed 8 bases at V and 4 bases at J, leaving 4 bases unmatched. Per germline, CDR1 SGHAT and CDR2 FQDESV (reference sequence). Study-wide results and limits: Even with large depth, rarefaction showed that sorted-subset sequencing was incomplete.

V and J are TRBV11-1 and TRBJ2-7; 8 bases match TRBD1. The sequencing input was naive CD4+ T cells from PBMCs. Subset noted: CD45RA+ positively selected. This TCR was recovered from a man younger than 35 in good health. Some clones in this sample may be carry-over from other donors' samples. The CDR3 spells CASGQGFYEQYF. CDR3 nucleotide sequence: TGTGCCAGCGGACAGGGTTTTTACGAGCAGTACTTC.